This T cell receptor (beta chain) was profiled in a study of T cells in localized non-small cell lung cancer. Study-wide points: Elevated blood T cell density was associated with longer overall survival.

This clone was detected only a few times. Its antigen is unknown. The CDR3 length is 13 residues. Trimming shortened V by 5 bases and J by 6 bases, and 10 bases separated the two germline ends. Per germline, CDR1 MNHEY and CDR2 SVGAGI. Profiling relied on immunoSEQ multiplex PCR, and the TCRdb table lists in-frame clones only, not all of them. The sample lists about 11,000 clones; roughly four fifths were seen once. Source: peripheral blood mononuclear cells, taken before any cancer treatment. V and J are TRBV6-5 and TRBJ1-4; D is ambiguous. The sequence derives from a female donor at least 60 years old with stage II lung adenocarcinoma. The CDR3 here is CASSPLPDEKLFF. CDR3 bases: TGTGCCAGCAGTCCTCTCCCAGATGAAAAACTGTTTTTT.